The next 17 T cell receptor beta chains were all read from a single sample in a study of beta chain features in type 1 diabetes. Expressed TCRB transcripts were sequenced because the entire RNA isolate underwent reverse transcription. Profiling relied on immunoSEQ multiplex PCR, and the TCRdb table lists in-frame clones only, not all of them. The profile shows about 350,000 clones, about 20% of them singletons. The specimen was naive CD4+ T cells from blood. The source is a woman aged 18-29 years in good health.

CDR3 sequence reads: CASSQVTSVADTQYF. CDR3 bases: TGCGCCAGCAGCCAAGTGACTAGCGTCGCAGATACGCAGTATTTT. The chain combines TRBV4-1 with TRBJ2-3; 8 bases fit TRBD2. V was clipped by 1 base and J by 4 bases; unmatched bases: 4. Germline V lookup: CDR1 MGHRA, CDR2 YSYEKL. The CDR3 runs to 15 residues.

In nucleotides, the CDR3 is TGTGCCTGGACCGGGGGAAACTATAATTCACCCCTCCACTTT. This translates into CAWTGGNYNSPLHF. The rearrangement uses TRBV30 and TRBJ1-6, with D possibly TRBD1 on 5 matching bases. Germline CDR1 and CDR2: GTSNPN and SVGIG (reference sequence). There are 14 residues in the CDR3. The germline V and J ends were trimmed by 4 bases and 3 bases, with 10 bases remaining between them. Full variable domain (remainder filled in from reference TRBV30 and TRBJ1-6): SQTIHQWPATLVQPVGSPLSLECTVEGTSNPNLYWYRQAAGRGLQLLFYSVGIGQISSEVPQNLSASRPQDRQFILSSKKLLLSDSGFYLCAWTGGNYNSPLHFGNGTRLTVT.

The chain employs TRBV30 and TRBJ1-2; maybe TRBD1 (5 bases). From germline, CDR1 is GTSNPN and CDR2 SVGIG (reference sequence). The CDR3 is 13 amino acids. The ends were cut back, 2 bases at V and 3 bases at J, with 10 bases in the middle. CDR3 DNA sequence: TGTGCCTGGAGTCGGCAGGGCTACTATGGCTACACCTTC. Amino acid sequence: CAWSRQGYYGYTF. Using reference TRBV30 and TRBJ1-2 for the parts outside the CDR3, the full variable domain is SQTIHQWPATLVQPVGSPLSLECTVEGTSNPNLYWYRQAAGRGLQLLFYSVGIGQISSEVPQNLSASRPQDRQFILSSKKLLLSDSGFYLCAWSRQGYYGYTFGSGTRLTVV.

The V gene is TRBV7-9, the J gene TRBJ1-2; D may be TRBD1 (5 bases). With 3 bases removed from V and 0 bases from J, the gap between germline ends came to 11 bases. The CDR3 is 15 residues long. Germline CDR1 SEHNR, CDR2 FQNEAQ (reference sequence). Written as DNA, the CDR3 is TGTGCCAGCAGCTTCGGAGACAGATCTAACTATGGCTACACCTTC. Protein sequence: CASSFGDRSNYGYTF.

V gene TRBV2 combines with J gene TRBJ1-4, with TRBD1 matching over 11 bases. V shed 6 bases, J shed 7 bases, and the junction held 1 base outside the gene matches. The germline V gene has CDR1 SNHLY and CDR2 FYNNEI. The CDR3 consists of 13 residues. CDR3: CASRGTGGEKLFF. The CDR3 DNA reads TGTGCCAGCAGAGGGACAGGGGGTGAAAAACTGTTTTTT.

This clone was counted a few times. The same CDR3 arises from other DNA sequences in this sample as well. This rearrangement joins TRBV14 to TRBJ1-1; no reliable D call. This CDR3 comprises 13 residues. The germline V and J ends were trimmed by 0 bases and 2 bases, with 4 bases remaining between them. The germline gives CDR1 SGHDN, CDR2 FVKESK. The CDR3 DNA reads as TGTGCCAGCAGCCAAGACAGAAACACTGAAGCTTTCTTT. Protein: CASSQDRNTEAFF.

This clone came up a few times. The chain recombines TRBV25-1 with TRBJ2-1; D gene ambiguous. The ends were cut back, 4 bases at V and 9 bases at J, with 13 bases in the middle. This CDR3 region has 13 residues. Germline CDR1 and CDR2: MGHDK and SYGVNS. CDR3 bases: TGTGCCAGCAGTGGCACGCTAGGAAGTGAGCAGTTCTTC. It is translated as CASSGTLGSEQFF.

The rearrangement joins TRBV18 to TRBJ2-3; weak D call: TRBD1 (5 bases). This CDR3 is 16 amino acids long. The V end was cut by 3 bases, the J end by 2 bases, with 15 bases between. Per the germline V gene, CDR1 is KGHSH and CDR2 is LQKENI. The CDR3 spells CASSPNSRELTDTQYF. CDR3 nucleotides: TGTGCCAGCTCACCTAATAGCAGGGAACTCACAGATACGCAGTATTTT.

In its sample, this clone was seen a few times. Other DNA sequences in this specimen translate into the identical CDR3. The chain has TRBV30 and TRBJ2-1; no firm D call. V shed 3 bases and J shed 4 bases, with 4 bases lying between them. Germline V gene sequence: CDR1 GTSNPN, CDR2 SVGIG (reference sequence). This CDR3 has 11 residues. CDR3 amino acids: CAWSVYNEQFF. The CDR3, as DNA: TGTGCCTGGAGCGTTTACAATGAGCAGTTCTTC.

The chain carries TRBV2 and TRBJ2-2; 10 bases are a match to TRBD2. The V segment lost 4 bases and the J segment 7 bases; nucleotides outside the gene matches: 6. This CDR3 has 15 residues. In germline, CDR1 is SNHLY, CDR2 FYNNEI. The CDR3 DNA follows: TGTGCCAGCAGTGTAATAGCGGGAGGACTCGGGGAGCTGTTTTTT. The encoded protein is CASSVIAGGLGELFF.

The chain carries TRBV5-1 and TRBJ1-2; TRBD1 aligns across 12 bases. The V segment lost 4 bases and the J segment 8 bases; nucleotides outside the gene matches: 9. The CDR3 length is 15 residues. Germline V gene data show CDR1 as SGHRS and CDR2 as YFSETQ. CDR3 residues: CASSRGQGAWEGYTF. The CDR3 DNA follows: TGCGCCAGCAGCCGGGGACAGGGGGCCTGGGAAGGCTACACCTTC.

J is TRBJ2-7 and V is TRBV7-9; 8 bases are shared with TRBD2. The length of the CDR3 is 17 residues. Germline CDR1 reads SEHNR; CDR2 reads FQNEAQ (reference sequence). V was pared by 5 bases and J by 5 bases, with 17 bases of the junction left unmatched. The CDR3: CASSNLRGSGGPNEQYF. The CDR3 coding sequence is TGTGCCAGCAGCAATCTCAGAGGGTCGGGAGGGCCCAACGAGCAGTACTTC.

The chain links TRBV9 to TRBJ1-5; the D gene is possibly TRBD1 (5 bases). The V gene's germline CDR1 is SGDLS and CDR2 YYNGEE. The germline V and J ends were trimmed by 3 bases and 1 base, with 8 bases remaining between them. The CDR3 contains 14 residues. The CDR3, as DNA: TGTGCCAGCAGCGCAGGGCTCAGCAATCAGCCCCAGCATTTT. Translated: CASSAGLSNQPQHF. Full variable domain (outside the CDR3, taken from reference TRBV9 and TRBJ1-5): DSGVTQTPKHLITATGQRVTLRCSPRSGDLSVYWYQQSLDQGLQFLIQYYNGEERAKGNILERFSAQQFPDLHSELNLSSLELGDSALYFCASSAGLSNQPQHFGDGTRLSIL.

The CDR3 region has the DNA TGTGCCAGCAGCCAGGAGGTCGGGACAACCTCCTACGAGCAGTACTTC. Its translation is CASSQEVGTTSYEQYF. The rearrangement joins TRBV4-2 to TRBJ2-7; D might be TRBD1 (6 bases). Trimming shortened V by 3 bases and J by 0 bases, and 15 bases separated the two germline ends. Per germline, CDR1 LGHNA and CDR2 YNFKEQ. The CDR3 covers 16 residues.

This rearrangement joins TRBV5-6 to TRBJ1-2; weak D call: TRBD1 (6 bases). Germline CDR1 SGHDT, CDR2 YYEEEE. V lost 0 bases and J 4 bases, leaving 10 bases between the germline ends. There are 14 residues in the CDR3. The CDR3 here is CASSLAARGYGYTF. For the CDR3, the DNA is TGTGCCAGCAGCTTGGCGGCCAGGGGCTATGGCTACACCTTC. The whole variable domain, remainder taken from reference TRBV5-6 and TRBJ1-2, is DAGVTQSPTHLIKTRGQQVTLRCSPKSGHDTVSWYQQALGQGPQFIFQYYEEEERQRGNFPDRFSGHQFPNYSSELNVNALLLGDSALYLCASSLAARGYGYTFGSGTRLTVV.

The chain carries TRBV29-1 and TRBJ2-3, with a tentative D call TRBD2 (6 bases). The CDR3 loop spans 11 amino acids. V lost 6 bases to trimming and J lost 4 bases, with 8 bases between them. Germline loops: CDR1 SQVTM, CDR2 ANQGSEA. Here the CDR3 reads CSVGGPDTQYF. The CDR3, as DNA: TGCAGCGTGGGGGGACCAGATACGCAGTATTTT.

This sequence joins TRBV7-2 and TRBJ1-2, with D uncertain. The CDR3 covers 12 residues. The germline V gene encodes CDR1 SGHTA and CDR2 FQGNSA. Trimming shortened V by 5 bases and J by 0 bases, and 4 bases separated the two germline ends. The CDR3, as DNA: TGTGCCAGCAGCCCAACTAACTATGGCTACACCTTC. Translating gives CASSPTNYGYTF.